The rows below give T cell receptor beta chains drawn from one sample of a study of metastatic and nonmetastatic thyroid tumors. TCRdb re-called clones via MiXCR from the PCR reads. The table records some 84,000 clones, 8.6% of them present only once. Sequenced sample: blood. These receptors all come from a female donor with papillary thyroid cancer or a benign thyroid nodule (not recorded which). Some clones in this sample may be carry-over from other donors' samples. The CDR3 runs from the conserved cysteine through the conserved F or W. The D gene is left open where the match is weak. Some rows have no size entry. The others give once, few or many, or a class for an expanded clone.

V: TRBV6-1
J: TRBJ2-7
D: TRBD2
size: many
DNA: TGTGCCAGCACTATAGACGGGGGGAGCTCCTACGAGCAGTACTTC
CDR3: CASTIDGGSSYEQYF

V: TRBV6-1
J: TRBJ2-7
D: .
size: many
DNA: TGTGCCAGCAGTGAAGCGGGTCACCGTAACTTCTACGAGCAGTACTTC
CDR3: CASSEAGHRNFYEQYF

V: TRBV6-1
J: TRBJ2-1
D: .
size: few
DNA: TGTGCCAGCAACGCCGGAGCGGGGAGCCAGGGGGAGCAGTTCTTC
CDR3: CASNAGAGSQGEQFF

V: TRBV13
J: TRBJ1-1
D: .
size: few
DNA: TGTGCCAGCAGCTTGTTGGGCACGAACACTGAAGCTTTCTTT
CDR3: CASSLLGTNTEAFF

V: TRBV28
J: TRBJ1-5
D: .
size: .
DNA: TGTGCCAGCAGTTTAGGGCAGAGCGATCAGCCCCAGCATTTT
CDR3: CASSLGQSDQPQHF

V: TRBV6-6
J: TRBJ2-7
D: .
size: .
DNA: TGTGCCAGCAGTTACCAGGGGTCCCCGTTCTACGAGCAGTACTTC
CDR3: CASSYQGSPFYEQYF

V: TRBV5-1
J: TRBJ1-2
D: .
size: many
DNA: TGCGCCAGCAGCCCGGCAGCTAACTATGGCTACACCTTC
CDR3: CASSPAANYGYTF

V: TRBV10-3
J: TRBJ2-5
D: TRBD2
size: few
DNA: TGTGCCATCAGGGTAGCGGGGGGGCCCACAGAGACCCAGTACTTC
CDR3: CAIRVAGGPTETQYF

V: TRBV9
J: TRBJ1-2
D: .
size: .
DNA: TGTGCCAGCAGCCTGGACAGCTACTCTGGCTACACCTTC
CDR3: CASSLDSYSGYTF

V: TRBV4-1
J: TRBJ1-4
D: .
size: many
DNA: TGCGCCAGCAGCCAAAGCCCCGGGACTGGGGAAAAACTGTTTTTT
CDR3: CASSQSPGTGEKLFF

V: TRBV20-1
J: TRBJ2-7
D: .
size: .
DNA: TGCAGTGCTTTTGACAGGAACGACTACGAGCAGTACTTC
CDR3: CSAFDRNDYEQYF

V: TRBV29-1
J: TRBJ1-2
D: TRBD1
size: .
DNA: TGCAGTTTATCCCCACAGGGGAACTATGGCTACACCTTC
CDR3: CSLSPQGNYGYTF

V: TRBV6-1
J: TRBJ2-5
D: TRBD2
size: many
DNA: TGTGCCAGCAGACCAAGCGGGGGAGGGCAAGAGACCCAGTACTTC
CDR3: CASRPSGGGQETQYF

V: TRBV14
J: TRBJ1-1
D: .
size: many
DNA: TGTGCCAGCAGCCCCTTAACTGAAGCTTTCTTT
CDR3: CASSPLTEAFF

V: TRBV7-3
J: TRBJ2-1
D: .
size: .
DNA: TGTGCCAGCAGCTCCTACGGGCCGAGCTCCTACAATGAGCAGTTCTTC
CDR3: CASSSYGPSSYNEQFF

V: TRBV16
J: TRBJ2-3
D: .
size: few
DNA: TGTGCCAGCAGCCAATGGGCGCCCTCAGATACGCAGTATTTT
CDR3: CASSQWAPSDTQYF

V: TRBV9
J: TRBJ2-7
D: TRBD1
size: .
DNA: TGTGCCAGCAGCGCTTGGGACAGTTCCTACGAGCAGTACTTC
CDR3: CASSAWDSSYEQYF

V: TRBV5-1
J: TRBJ1-1
D: TRBD1
size: many
DNA: TGCGCCAGCAGCACGACAGGGTCAACTGAAGCTTTCTTT
CDR3: CASSTTGSTEAFF

V: TRBV25-1
J: TRBJ1-1
D: .
size: many
DNA: TGTGCCAGCAGTGCTGGGGCAGGACGTCGTAACACTGAAGCTTTCTTT
CDR3: CASSAGAGRRNTEAFF

V: TRBV11-3
J: TRBJ2-2
D: .
size: few
DNA: TGTGCCAGCAGCTTTCGGACAGAGAACACCGGGGAGCTGTTTTTT
CDR3: CASSFRTENTGELFF

V: TRBV25-1
J: TRBJ1-6
D: .
size: many
DNA: TGTGCCAGCAGTGAAGTCTGGACGAGGGATAATTCACCCCTCCACTTT
CDR3: CASSEVWTRDNSPLHF

V: TRBV3-1
J: TRBJ2-1
D: .
size: many
DNA: TGTGCCAGCAGATATGCGGGGAATGAGCAGTTCTTC
CDR3: CASRYAGNEQFF

V: TRBV28
J: TRBJ2-1
D: .
size: many
DNA: TGTGCCAGCAGACCCGTCGGGGGAGAGGTTTGGGAGCAGTTCTTC
CDR3: CASRPVGGEVWEQFF

V: TRBV7-9
J: TRBJ2-7
D: TRBD1
size: many
DNA: TGTGCCAGCAGCCCGGGACAGTACTACGAGCAGTACTTC
CDR3: CASSPGQYYEQYF

V: TRBV20-1
J: TRBJ1-4
D: TRBD1
size: .
DNA: TGCAGTGCTAGGGGTGACAGGGAGTTTGAAAAACTGTTTTTT
CDR3: CSARGDREFEKLFF

V: TRBV5-6
J: TRBJ2-1
D: .
size: many
DNA: TGTGCCAGCAGCTTGGGTGTCCAGGTGGTGGAAGTCGGTGAGCAGTTCTTC
CDR3: CASSLGVQVVEVGEQFF

V: TRBV5-6
J: TRBJ2-7
D: .
size: .
DNA: TGTGCCAGCAGCCAGGCCCCCACTAGCCGAAACGAGCAGTACTTC
CDR3: CASSQAPTSRNEQYF

V: TRBV4-1
J: TRBJ2-1
D: .
size: many
DNA: TGCGCCAGCAGCCAAGGGGCCGATGAGCAGTTCTTC
CDR3: CASSQGADEQFF

V: TRBV15
J: TRBJ1-5
D: TRBD1
size: many
DNA: TGTGCCACCAGCAGAACGGGACAGGGGGATCAGCCCCAGCATTTT
CDR3: CATSRTGQGDQPQHF

V: TRBV12-3/TRBV12-4
J: TRBJ1-2
D: .
size: many
DNA: TGTGCCAGCAGTATTGATCTGGGAGATGGCTACACCTTC
CDR3: CASSIDLGDGYTF

V: TRBV3-1
J: TRBJ2-2
D: .
size: many
DNA: TGTGCCAGCAGGGTCGAAGGGGAGGTCACCGGGGAGCTGTTTTTT
CDR3: CASRVEGEVTGELFF

V: TRBV6-1
J: TRBJ1-5
D: TRBD1
size: many
DNA: TGTGCCAGCAGTGAACAGGGGGGGAGCAATCAGCCCCAGCATTTT
CDR3: CASSEQGGSNQPQHF

V: TRBV12-3/TRBV12-4
J: TRBJ1-6
D: .
size: few
DNA: TGTGCCAGCAGTTTAGGCGGGGCAGGGAATTCACCCCTCCACTTT
CDR3: CASSLGGAGNSPLHF

V: TRBV2
J: TRBJ2-7
D: .
size: few
DNA: TGTGCCAGCAGTGAAGCACAACCCCCTACCTACGAGCAGTACTTC
CDR3: CASSEAQPPTYEQYF

V: TRBV6-1
J: TRBJ1-2
D: .
size: many
DNA: TGTGCCAGCAGGCCCTTTCAGGGGCTGGAAGGCTACACCTTC
CDR3: CASRPFQGLEGYTF

V: TRBV5-1
J: TRBJ2-2
D: .
size: many
DNA: TGCGCCAGCAGCTTGGTAGGGCCCCTCACCGGGGAGCTGTTTTTT
CDR3: CASSLVGPLTGELFF

V: TRBV12-3/TRBV12-4
J: TRBJ1-2
D: .
size: many
DNA: TGTGCCAGCAGACCGACGGGGCAGCTCTATGGCTACACCTTC
CDR3: CASRPTGQLYGYTF

V: TRBV15
J: TRBJ1-4
D: .
size: many
DNA: TGTGCCACCAGCACCGGACAGTTTGAAAAACTGTTTTTT
CDR3: CATSTGQFEKLFF

V: TRBV6-1
J: TRBJ1-3
D: .
size: many
DNA: TGTGCCAGCAGTGAACGTCAGGACTCTGGAAACACCATATATTTT
CDR3: CASSERQDSGNTIYF

V: TRBV10-2
J: TRBJ2-3
D: TRBD1
size: many
DNA: TGCGCCAGCAGTGAGTCGGGACAGACAGATACGCAGTATTTT
CDR3: CASSESGQTDTQYF

V: TRBV28
J: TRBJ2-5
D: .
size: many
DNA: TGTGCCAGCAGCCGTGGGGGGCAAGAGACCCAGTACTTC
CDR3: CASSRGGQETQYF

V: TRBV10-3
J: TRBJ2-7
D: TRBD2
size: many
DNA: TGTGCCAAGACCGTGGGGGGGGACCGCGAGCAGTACTTC
CDR3: CAKTVGGDREQYF

V: TRBV14
J: TRBJ1-6
D: .
size: many
DNA: TGTGCCAGCAGCCAAGCCCCCGATACTTCACCCCTCCACTTT
CDR3: CASSQAPDTSPLHF

V: TRBV12-3/TRBV12-4
J: TRBJ2-7
D: TRBD2
size: many
DNA: TGTGCCAGCAGTACGACTAGCGGGGGACCCTACGAGCAGTACTTC
CDR3: CASSTTSGGPYEQYF

V: TRBV28
J: TRBJ2-5
D: .
size: many
DNA: TGTGCCAGCAGTGTCGGGACTCAAGAGACCCAGTACTTC
CDR3: CASSVGTQETQYF

V: TRBV27
J: TRBJ1-6
D: .
size: many
DNA: TGTGCCAGCAGTCCGCTACAGCGTAATTCACCCCTCCACTTT
CDR3: CASSPLQRNSPLHF

V: TRBV9
J: TRBJ1-4
D: .
size: many
DNA: TGTGCCAGCAGCGTAGGAGGTCAGGGTAATGAAAAACTGTTTTTT
CDR3: CASSVGGQGNEKLFF

V: TRBV28
J: TRBJ1-2
D: .
size: many
DNA: TGTGCCAGCAGACAGGGAGTTACAAGCTTCCGCTACACCTTC
CDR3: CASRQGVTSFRYTF

V: TRBV6-4
J: TRBJ2-2
D: .
size: many
DNA: TGTGCCAGCAGTGACACAGATACTGACACCGGGGAGCTGTTTTTT
CDR3: CASSDTDTDTGELFF

V: TRBV7-2
J: TRBJ2-3
D: .
size: many
DNA: TGTGCCAGCAGCTCGTACACAGATACGCAGTATTTT
CDR3: CASSSYTDTQYF

V: TRBV12-3/TRBV12-4
J: TRBJ2-5
D: .
size: many
DNA: TGTGCCAGCAGTTTGTCTCAGACCCAGTACTTC
CDR3: CASSLSQTQYF

V: TRBV11-2
J: TRBJ1-2
D: .
size: few
DNA: TGTGCCAGCAGCTCCGGACAGACCTACTATGGCTACACCTTC
CDR3: CASSSGQTYYGYTF

V: TRBV4-1
J: TRBJ1-3
D: .
size: many
DNA: TGCGCCAGCAGCCAAAAAGGGGAAGGGGAGATTTCTGGAAACACCATATATTTT
CDR3: CASSQKGEGEISGNTIYF

V: TRBV12-3/TRBV12-4
J: TRBJ2-1
D: .
size: many
DNA: TGTGCCAGCAGTGAGGAGGGGGGGCGGTACAATGAGCAGTTCTTC
CDR3: CASSEEGGRYNEQFF

V: TRBV21-1
J: TRBJ2-3
D: .
size: .
DNA: TGTGCCAGCAGCTCACCTGGGGGGGCGTGGGGGCTGGAAGATACGCAGTATTTT
CDR3: CASSSPGGAWGLEDTQYF